The 17 T cell receptor beta chains listed next were all sequenced from one sample in a study of blood T cell repertoires in COVID-19. TCRdb keeps only in-frame clones here, not all; method: immunoSEQ multiplex PCR. Of about 69,000 clones in the sample, 85% were seen once. Sequencing was performed on peripheral blood. The receptors come from a man older than 75 with acute or convalescent COVID-19.

The rearrangement links TRBV20-1 to TRBJ1-2; D call uncertain. Trimming removed 4 bases from V and 8 bases from J, with 11 bases in between. Germline V gene sequence: CDR1 DFQATT, CDR2 SNEGSKA (reference sequence). This CDR3 comprises 11 residues. CDR3 sequence (DNA): TGCAGTGCTAATCGGGCGGGAGGCTACACCTTC. Translating it yields CSANRAGGYTF.

The J gene is TRBJ1-3, the V gene TRBV11-2; D ambiguous. The CDR3 covers 10 residues. Germline V gene data show CDR1 as SGHAT and CDR2 as FQNNGV. The ends were cut back, 4 bases at V and 8 bases at J, with 3 bases in the middle. The CDR3 DNA follows: TGTGCCAGCAGCTCTCACACCATATATTTT. It is translated as CASSSHTIYF.

This chain links TRBV2 with TRBJ1-2; D call uncertain. Trimming took 8 bases from V and 4 from J, leaving 17 bases between them. CDR1 and CDR2 from the germline V gene are SNHLY and FYNNEI. This CDR3 is 14 amino acids long. The CDR3 bases are TGTGCCAGCTCAATTAGAGGGTTAGGCTATGGCTACACCTTC. Protein: CASSIRGLGYGYTF.

This chain connects TRBV5-1 to TRBJ2-1; TRBD2 aligns across 7 bases. V lost 0 bases and J lost 2; bases outside the gene matches: 2. This CDR3 comprises 15 residues. From germline, CDR1 is SGHRS and CDR2 YFSETQ. The CDR3 is CASSLAREPYNEQFF. The CDR3 DNA reads as TGCGCCAGCAGCTTGGCGCGGGAGCCCTACAATGAGCAGTTCTTC.

The chain links TRBV4-3 to TRBJ1-3, with D unresolved. V shed 0 bases and J shed 2 bases, with 5 bases lying between them. The CDR3 length is 14 residues. In germline, CDR1 is LGHNA, CDR2 YSLEER. DNA for the CDR3: TGCGCCAGCAGCCAAGACTATCCTGGAAACACCATATATTTT. This gives the protein CASSQDYPGNTIYF.

The chain is built from TRBV6-5 and TRBJ1-1; the match to TRBD1 covers 7 bases. Germline assignment: CDR1 MNHEY and CDR2 SVGAGI. Trimming at V came to 4 bases and at J to 5 bases, leaving 7 bases not matched to a gene. CDR3 length equals 14 residues. The CDR3 coding sequence is TGTGCCAGCAGTTGGAGGGGGCCGGGGACTGAAGCTTTCTTT. It codes for CASSWRGPGTEAFF.

The chain couples TRBV28 to TRBJ1-5; D gene ambiguous. Trimming took off 2 bases at V and 3 bases at J, with 5 bases between the two ends. In germline, CDR1 is MDHEN, CDR2 SYDVKM. This CDR3 contains 13 residues. DNA of the CDR3: TGTGCCAGCAGTTTACCCTCCAATCAGCCCCAGCATTTT. This gives the protein CASSLPSNQPQHF.

The chain recombines TRBV29-1 with TRBJ2-3, with 7 bases fitting TRBD1. The CDR3 covers 13 residues. Germline CDR1 SQVTM, CDR2 ANQGSEA. The V and J ends lost 7 bases and 7 bases, in that order; junction bases with no gene match: 11. Here the CDR3 DNA reads TGCAGCGACCGGGACAGTTTAACGAATACGCAGTATTTT. This sequence encodes CSDRDSLTNTQYF.

The rearrangement joins TRBV10-3 to TRBJ2-3, with 10 bases that match TRBD2. CDR3 length: 16 amino acids. Germline-derived CDR1 and CDR2 are ENHRY and SYGVKD. V lost 4 bases to trimming and J lost 6 bases; unmatched junction nucleotides: 10. The CDR3 loop is CAISAHLAGESDTQYF. The CDR3 DNA reads as TGTGCCATCAGTGCCCATCTAGCGGGAGAGTCTGATACGCAGTATTTT.

The genes are TRBV9 and TRBJ2-2; TRBD1 aligns across 8 bases. V gave up 0 bases and J gave up 3 bases; unmatched junction bases: 7. Germline V gene data show CDR1 as SGDLS and CDR2 as YYNGEE. The CDR3 runs to 17 residues. This chain's CDR3 is CASSVGGWTGHTGELFF. The CDR3 bases are TGTGCCAGCAGCGTAGGGGGGTGGACAGGGCACACCGGGGAGCTGTTTTTT.

The rearrangement links TRBV9 to TRBJ1-1; perhaps TRBD1 as D (5 bases). CDR1 and CDR2 (germline): SGDLS, YYNGEE. The CDR3 contains 13 residues. V was clipped by 4 bases and J by 3 bases, with 10 bases between them. The CDR3 loop is CASSPRRDTEAFF. The CDR3 nucleotides are TGTGCCAGCAGCCCCCGCAGGGACACTGAAGCTTTCTTT.

This sequence joins TRBV13 and TRBJ2-5, with D perhaps matching TRBD2 (6 bases). CDR1 and CDR2 (germline): PRHDT, FYEKMQ (reference sequence). With 6 bases removed from V and 0 bases from J, the gap between germline ends came to 23 bases. This CDR3 contains 18 residues. The CDR3 protein is CASRINARWRDYQETQYF. The CDR3 nucleotides read TGTGCCAGCAGGATAAATGCACGGTGGCGGGACTACCAAGAGACCCAGTACTTC.

The chain combines TRBV11-3 with TRBJ1-2; 9 positions match TRBD1. The CDR3 is 20 amino acids. Germline V gene lookup returns CDR1 SGHNT and CDR2 YENEEA. The J segment lost 5 bases and the V segment lost 0 bases, leaving 19 bases of the junction unmatched. The CDR3 bases are TGTGCCAGCAGCTTAGAGGTGATCCAATTCAAGACAGGGGGAAGGTATGGCTACACCTTC. Residues: CASSLEVIQFKTGGRYGYTF. Full variable domain (remainder filled in from reference TRBV11-3 and TRBJ1-2): EAGVVQSPRYKIIEKKQPVAFWCNPISGHNTLYWYLQNLGQGPELLIRYENEEAVDDSQLPKDRFSAERLKGVDSTLKIQPAELGDSAVYLCASSLEVIQFKTGGRYGYTFGSGTRLTVV.

The V call is TRBV6-1, the J call TRBJ1-2, with D possibly TRBD1 on 5 matching bases. Per germline, CDR1 MNHNS and CDR2 SASEGT. The V and J ends lost 3 bases and 4 bases respectively, with 12 bases between them. The CDR3 is 14 amino acids. The CDR3 region is CASSEQGLGYGYTF. For the CDR3, the DNA is TGTGCCAGCAGTGAGCAGGGCCTCGGCTATGGCTACACCTTC.

J is TRBJ1-1 and V is TRBV28; the D gene is possibly TRBD1 (5 bases). The CDR3 is 12 residues long. V lost 5 bases, J lost 13 bases, and 17 bases lay in between. CDR1 MDHEN and CDR2 SYDVKM come from the germline V gene. CDR3 nucleotide sequence: TGTGCCAGCAGTGGGGCCTTTAGACTCCATTTCTTT. It is translated as CASSGAFRLHFF.

The chain links TRBV5-6 to TRBJ2-5; the match to TRBD2 covers 8 bases. Germline V gene lookup returns CDR1 SGHDT and CDR2 YYEEEE. This CDR3 has 14 residues. Trimming at V came to 4 bases and at J to 4 bases, leaving 6 bases not matched to a gene. This CDR3 is CASSPTSGLETQYF. CDR3 sequence (DNA): TGTGCCAGCAGCCCCACTAGCGGACTAGAGACCCAGTACTTC.

J is TRBJ2-6 and V is TRBV30; D gene uncertain. Germline V gene lookup returns CDR1 GTSNPN and CDR2 SVGIG (reference sequence). Trimming cost V 0 bases and J 1 base, with 10 bases left between them. CDR3 length equals 16 residues. The CDR3 is CAWSVLPTSGANVLTF. CDR3 DNA sequence: TGTGCCTGGAGTGTACTACCGACTTCTGGGGCCAACGTCCTGACTTTC.